These 22 T cell receptor beta chains share one sample of origin, sequenced in a study of human T cells and chemical hapten exposure. TCRdb redid the calling of the RACE reads with MiXCR, one entry per CDR3 protein. The table lists some 51,000 distinct CDR3 sequences, 8.5% to 10% of them singletons. Time point in this sample: pre-sensitization, week 0. Treatment: therapeutic diphenylcyclopropenone sensitization with weekly scalp DPC. The input for sequencing was whole blood, taken in connection with sensitization to the hapten diphenylcyclopropenone (DPC). Source of these receptors: a woman aged 35 to 49 with alopecia areata. Some clones in this sample may be carry-over from other donors' samples.

There are many counts of this clonotype. This rearrangement joins TRBV21-1 to TRBJ2-1. TRBV21-1 is listed as a pseudogene. CDR3 length equals 16 residues. The CDR3 region is CASSKGMVMKDNEQFF. The CDR3 region has the DNA TGTGCCAGCAGCAAAGGTATGGTAATGAAGGACAATGAGCAGTTCTTC.

This clonotype appeared a few times. This chain connects TRBV20-1 to TRBJ1-5, with no clear D. The CDR3 has 15 amino acids. Looked up from germline, CDR1 is DFQATT and CDR2 is SNEGSKA (reference sequence). V was pared by 0 bases and J by 3 bases, with 12 bases between. The CDR3 DNA reads as TGCAGTGCTAGAGATAGGGAGGGCCCCAATCAGCCCCAGCATTTT. Protein product: CSARDREGPNQPQHF.

The table lists this clonotype with many counts. V is TRBV7-7 and J is TRBJ2-3; the match to TRBD2 covers 8 bases. The CDR3 is 18 residues long. Germline values: CDR1 SSHAT, CDR2 FNYEAQ (reference sequence). The J segment lost 4 bases and the V segment lost 1 base, leaving 13 bases of the junction unmatched. This CDR3 is CASSLELDPGLVADTQYF. The CDR3 bases are TGTGCCAGCAGCTTAGAGCTGGACCCGGGACTAGTTGCAGATACGCAGTATTTT.

The sample holds many counts of this clonotype. The chain is built from TRBV5-1 and TRBJ1-1; weak D call: TRBD1 (5 bases). Deletions cut 0 bases from V and 7 bases from J, with 7 bases between. CDR1 and CDR2 from the germline V gene are SGHRS and YFSETQ. The CDR3 has 12 amino acids. CDR3 loop: CASSLEGLEAFF. CDR3 DNA: TGCGCCAGCAGCTTGGAGGGACTTGAAGCTTTCTTT.

The sample holds many counts of this clonotype. J is TRBJ1-1 and V is TRBV5-4, with a possible D match to TRBD1 (5 bases). Germline loops: CDR1 SGHNT, CDR2 YYREEE (reference sequence). Trimming stripped 7 bases from V and 10 bases from J, with 17 bases between. The CDR3 totals 12 residues. This CDR3 is CASDADGALAFF. DNA of the CDR3: TGTGCCAGCGATGCCGACGGGGCTCTAGCTTTCTTT.

This clonotype was seen many times. CDR3 amino acids: CASSIARTGYEQYF. CDR3 nucleotides: TGTGCCAGTAGTATAGCCCGGACAGGTTACGAGCAGTACTTC. This chain links TRBV19 with TRBJ2-7, with TRBD1 matching over 7 bases. Germline CDR1 is LNHDA and CDR2 is SQIVND (reference sequence). The CDR3 is 14 residues long. After removal of 1 base from V and 4 bases from J, the junction contained 4 bases not matched to a gene.

This clonotype was found many times. The chain links TRBV7-2 to TRBJ2-1, with 7 bases lining up with TRBD2. The J segment lost 6 bases and the V segment lost 3 bases, leaving 8 bases of the junction unmatched. This CDR3 is 15 amino acids long. Per germline, CDR1 SGHTA and CDR2 FQGNSA. Written as DNA, the CDR3 is TGTGCCAGCAGCTTCAGCCCAGCGGGGCCCAATGAGCAGTTCTTC. This encodes CASSFSPAGPNEQFF.

The V and J genes are TRBV5-4 and TRBJ2-3; D is perhaps TRBD1 (5 bases). Per germline, CDR1 SGHNT and CDR2 YYREEE (reference sequence). The V gene lost 2 bases and the J gene lost 5 bases, with 15 bases spanning the gap. CDR3 size: 15 residues. In nucleotides, the CDR3 is TGTGCCAGCAGCTTTAGGACAATGGTCGTAGATACGCAGTATTTT. It translates to CASSFRTMVVDTQYF.

Many counts were recorded for this clonotype. The rearrangement links TRBV28 to TRBJ1-1; D is unclear. The V gene lost 6 bases and the J gene lost 10 bases, with 21 bases spanning the gap. Germline assignment: CDR1 MDHEN and CDR2 SYDVKM. CDR3 size: 14 residues. The CDR3 is CASRTPGRAVRAFF. DNA for the CDR3: TGTGCCAGCAGAACCCCGGGGAGGGCGGTGAGAGCTTTCTTT.

This clonotype showed up many times. CDR3 nucleotides: TGTGCCAGCAGCGTGTCCGGGACAGGAGCCCCTGAAGCTTTCTTT. Amino acids: CASSVSGTGAPEAFF. This rearrangement joins TRBV9 to TRBJ1-1, with 8 bases identical to TRBD1. This CDR3 is built from 15 residues. Germline V gene sequence: CDR1 SGDLS, CDR2 YYNGEE. J lost 6 bases, V lost 2 bases, and 9 bases had no gene match.

The rearrangement joins TRBV7-9 to TRBJ1-4; tentatively, D is TRBD1 (5 bases). Trimming took off 7 bases at V and 8 bases at J, with 17 bases between the two ends. CDR1 and CDR2 (germline): SEHNR, FQNEAQ (reference sequence). The CDR3 is made up of 14 amino acids. CDR3 protein: CASTARQGREKLFF. The CDR3 nucleotides read TGTGCCAGCACCGCGCGGCAGGGACGGGAAAAACTGTTTTTT.

This clonotype appeared many times. The chain carries TRBV29-1 and TRBJ2-1, with 7 positions matching TRBD1. Germline V gene lookup returns CDR1 SQVTM and CDR2 ANQGSEA. Unmatched junction bases numbered 8, after V lost 4 bases and J lost 8 bases. The CDR3 contains 13 residues. In DNA, the CDR3 is TGCAGCGTTGTTGTACAGGGGCGGGATGAGCAGTTCTTC. It specifies CSVVVQGRDEQFF.

Only a few counts were recorded for this clonotype. The DNA of the CDR3 is TGCAGCGTTCCCCGCGTCCAAGAGACCCAGTACTTC. Translating gives CSVPRVQETQYF. The chain has TRBV29-1 and TRBJ2-5, with no clear D. Between the trimmed V and J ends, which lost 5 bases and 1 base, there was a span of 8 bases. The CDR3 extends over 12 amino acids. Germline V CDR1 and CDR2: SQVTM, ANQGSEA.

The chain is built from TRBV12-3 or TRBV12-4 and TRBJ2-7; 7 bases are a match to TRBD2. The CDR3 is made up of 14 amino acids. V lost 7 bases to trimming and J lost 2 bases; unmatched junction nucleotides: 8. The CDR3 here is CASTQGGIPYEQYF. The CDR3 nucleotides are TGTGCCAGCACCCAGGGAGGGATTCCCTACGAGCAGTACTTC.

This clonotype was observed a handful of times. The chain employs TRBV7-3 and TRBJ2-3; 10 nucleotides match TRBD1. The J segment lost 2 bases and the V segment lost 2 bases, leaving 4 bases of the junction unmatched. The germline V gene encodes CDR1 SGHTA and CDR2 FQGTGA. The CDR3 contains 16 residues. The CDR3 spells CASSLGTGVHTDTQYF. The CDR3 DNA reads TGTGCCAGCAGCTTAGGGACAGGGGTACACACAGATACGCAGTATTTT.

The chain links TRBV6-4 to TRBJ2-3; D is possibly TRBD1 (6 bases). Germline V gene sequence: CDR1 MRHNA, CDR2 SNTAGT. V shed 0 bases and J shed 4 bases, with 8 bases lying between them. The CDR3 extends over 14 amino acids. The CDR3 protein is CASSDSKGADTQYF. For the CDR3, the DNA is TGTGCCAGCAGTGACTCGAAGGGGGCAGATACGCAGTATTTT.

This clonotype appeared many times. V usage is TRBV5-4 and J usage is TRBJ2-3, with TRBD1 identical over 8 bases. Germline trimming cut 2 bases from V and 2 bases from J; bases unmatched to any gene: 10. CDR1 and CDR2 (germline): SGHNT, YYREEE (reference sequence). The CDR3 contains 17 residues. The DNA of the CDR3 is TGTGCCAGCAGCTTTGGGGTCCGGACAGGGACCACAGATACGCAGTATTTT. Translated, it gives CASSFGVRTGTTDTQYF.

This clonotype turned up a few times. V and J are TRBV11-2 and TRBJ1-1; maybe TRBD1 (6 bases). V was pared by 7 bases and J by 10 bases, with 16 bases between. The CDR3 length is 12 residues. Per the germline V gene, CDR1 is SGHAT and CDR2 is FQNNGV. CDR3 amino acids: CASNSQGVGAFF. The DNA for the CDR3 is TGTGCCAGCAACTCACAGGGTGTGGGAGCTTTCTTT. Based on the CDR3 plus reference TRBV11-2 and TRBJ1-1, the full variable domain is EAGVAQSPRYKIIEKRQSVAFWCNPISGHATLYWYQQILGQGPKLLIQFQNNGVVDDSQLPKDRFSAERLKGVDSTLKIQPAKLEDSAVYLCASNSQGVGAFFGQGTRLTVV.

This chain connects TRBV29-1 to TRBJ2-1, with unresolved D. Between the trimmed V and J ends, which lost 5 bases and 7 bases, there was a span of 9 bases. Germline V CDR1 and CDR2: SQVTM, ANQGSEA. This CDR3 contains 11 residues. CDR3 residues: CSVPIGNEQFF. CDR3 in DNA: TGCAGCGTTCCTATAGGTAATGAGCAGTTCTTC.

This clonotype was picked up a small number of times. The CDR3 reads CASSLISEGAPGELFF. CDR3 coding DNA: TGTGCCAGCAGCTTGATTAGTGAAGGGGCGCCCGGGGAGCTGTTTTTT. The chain recombines TRBV5-5 with TRBJ2-2; D is possibly TRBD1 (5 bases). The V gene's germline CDR1 is SGHKS and CDR2 YYEKEE (reference sequence). This CDR3 has 16 residues. V was clipped by 1 base and J by 6 bases, with 16 bases between them.

Ten or more counts support this clonotype. The gene calls are TRBV20-1 and TRBJ2-1; D tentatively fits TRBD1 or TRBD2 (5 bases each). V was shortened by 1 base and J by 12 bases, with 25 bases between the two germline ends. This CDR3 has 16 residues. Germline loops: CDR1 DFQATT, CDR2 SNEGSKA (reference sequence). Here the CDR3 reads CSARAIKGKTVGVQFF. The CDR3, as DNA: TGCAGTGCTAGAGCAATAAAGGGCAAGACGGTGGGGGTGCAGTTCTTC.

This clonotype came up a few times. The chain joins TRBV27 to TRBJ2-7; 9 positions agree with TRBD1. V lost 5 bases to trimming and J lost 10 bases; unmatched junction nucleotides: 9. The germline V gene has CDR1 MNHEY and CDR2 SMNVEV (reference sequence). The CDR3 sequence is 13 residues long. The CDR3 nucleotides read TGTGCCAGCAGTCAAAGCAGACAGGGGGAACAGTACTTC. Translation: CASSQSRQGEQYF.